This TCR beta chain was recovered during a study of beta chain features in type 1 diabetes (dated by TCRdb to the late 2010s). Context from the whole study: Patients and healthy donors did not differ in mean age, gender distribution, total cell number or subset yield. A total of approximately 100 million sorted cells were examined across all samples, and the number of cells per subset was strongly correlated with RNA yield. The study compared the TCRB repertoires of sorted circulating CD4+ T cell subsets in recently diagnosed type 1 diabetes patients with those in matched healthy donors. Whereas all 28 donors provided naive and central memory subsets, regulatory and stem cell-like memory subsets were isolated from just 8 patients and about 8 healthy donors. Overall results and qualifications from the work: Because cDNA was sequenced instead of genomic DNA, activated cells with high expression could be over-represented, although the groups did not differ in activation or CD3 levels. At VDJ recombination sites, type 1 diabetes patients had fewer insertions and more deleted nucleotides, which implies abnormalities in thymic rearrangement. Because the HLA sub-analyses included only small numbers of individuals, any influence of HLA type on TCRB rearrangement was left unresolved. The naive, central memory and regulatory TCRB repertoires appeared to resemble one another more closely among patients than among healthy donors. PCR may preferentially amplify shorter templates, but because patient and control samples were amplified and corrected together, any resulting skew would affect both groups equally. In all four CD4+ subsets, TCRB CDR3 length was moderately but significantly shorter in type 1 diabetes patients.

All of the isolated RNA was reverse transcribed with the High Capacity cDNA Reverse Transcription Kit, so expressed TCRB transcripts were sequenced. Naive, central memory and regulatory T cell samples underwent deep immunoSEQ sequencing, averaging approximately 3.5 million total reads per sample. Sorted cells were lysed in RLT buffer and RNA was extracted with DNase-treated RNeasy Micro or Mini kits, depending on cell number. To prevent cross-contamination, every cell subset was processed on its own, while patient and healthy donor samples were processed together. TCRB sequences were amplified from cDNA with the immunoSEQ multiplex PCR, producing 87-bp fragments spanning the CDR3 region. The amplicons were sequenced using the Illumina HiSeq platform. The authors' analysis ran thus. PCR bias was corrected computationally using synthetic template baselines, and reads within Hamming distance 2 were collapsed, with unmergeable singletons discarded. Reads were aligned to IMGT to assign V, D and J genes, CDR3 length, and insertions or deletions at six rearrangement sites. Within each subset, clonotype counts were normalized to sorted cell number, and only after that were true diversity and Gini coefficients computed with the tcR R package. The overlap coefficient, calculated on TCRB nucleotide sequences, was used to measure repertoire sharing. Out-of-frame TCRB sequences from naive cells were analyzed to stand in for the pre-selection repertoire. The table comes from immuneACCESS by way of TCRdb, which keeps in-frame sequences with V and J called. Part of the clones is missing from these tables; in studies checked, under half for an unresolved V gene and the rest for unknown reasons. That table gives V, J and clone size, and the DNA gave D and trimming. This sample has roughly 730,000 clones in its table, and 13% of those were observed once. The top ten constitute about 0.02% of the sample.

From each donor, a single peripheral blood sample of 100 to 150 mL on average was drawn into heparinised tubes. A BD FACSAria II was used to sort naive, central memory, regulatory and stem cell-like memory CD4+ T cells with a panel that included CD45RO, CCR7, CD25, CD127, CD95 and CD27. Purity was above 95% for every sorted population. Right away, PBMCs were isolated by Lymphoprep density gradient centrifugation and were stained directly, with no culture step. So that batch effects would be minimized, each experiment stained and sorted samples in pairs, pairing one healthy donor with one patient. From its cysteine to its phenylalanine, the CDR3 spans 16 amino acids. CDR3 DNA is the only sequence kept; it has 48 bases, read in frame from the first base. Reading the germline V gene gives CDR1 KGHSH and CDR2 LQKENI. V is pared back by 3 bases and J by 5 bases, with 19 bases lying between the germline termini.

This clone was recorded a few times. The target of this receptor is not known. Base qualities are missing; no much larger clone stands one base away. The chain is assembled from TRBV18 and TRBJ2-5; tentative D gene TRBD1, with 6 bases matching. The TCR originated in a man younger than 30 with type 1 diabetes. Sequences were obtained from naive CD4+ T cells from blood. The cell subset or site tag for this specimen amounts to: true naive CD4+ T cells. For the CDR3, the sequence is CASSPQTGHGWETQYF. Read as DNA, the sequence is TGTGCCAGCTCACCTCAGACAGGCCACGGGTGGGAGACCCAGTACTTC.